The present T cell receptor (beta chain) was sequenced within a study of T-cell reconstitution after alpha-beta-depleted transplantation in children. Concerning this clonotype itself: What it binds is unknown. The junction does not match germline at one end; this may be a read error.

The germline V gene encodes CDR1 SGHRS and CDR2 YFSETQ. CDR3 length equals 19 residues. Preparation of the TCRbeta library used unique molecular identifiers. MiXCR, applied by TCRdb to the PCR reads, yields one record per CDR3 protein. The sample records 600,000 to 700,000 distinct CDR3 sequences, around 13% being singletons. Study-level points and caveats: Surviving recipient T cells and thymic progenitors accounted for the high day-60 TCRbeta diversity observed in some patients. Once a year had passed after transplant, T-cell counts and diversity came mostly from newly produced T cells.

The rearrangement uses TRBV5-1 and TRBJ2-1; no clear D. This clonotype originated in a girl between 2 and 10 years old with congenital amegakaryocytic thrombocytopenia, due to receive a stem cell transplant. The sample consisted of PBMCs, taken before TCRalphabeta/CD19-depleted stem cell transplant. The DNA of the CDR3 is TGCGCCACCAGCTTACCAGACTCCCCGTCAAATCCCTCCTACAATGAGCAGTTCTTC. Encoded protein: CATSLPDSPSNPSYNEQFF.